This note documents a single TCR beta chain sequence. No antigen is known for it. These data are taken from a study of blood T cells in healthy people across ages. This CDR3 comprises 14 residues. From germline, CDR1 is DFQATT and CDR2 SNEGSKA (reference sequence). V lost 2 bases and J 0 bases, leaving 10 bases between the germline ends. Study-level findings and limits: More naive CD4+ cells and higher diversity were found in long-lived than in aged donors.

A sample-barcoded 5' primer and a J-beta primer mix were used in a second PCR of about 7 to 12 cycles. Each TCR beta cDNA got a 12-nucleotide random molecular identifier. TCRdb used MiXCR to reprocess the 5' RACE reads, holding one entry per CDR3 protein. This repertoire shows about 1.4 million distinct CDR3 sequences, 59% found once; its top ten account for about 6.7%. Whenever a sample was processed, at least 7 million PBMCs were isolated. This chain links TRBV20-1 with TRBJ1-2; D gene unclear. This receptor was obtained from a man aged 18 to 30 in good health. Sequences were obtained from blood. The CDR3 sequence is CSARRAEANYGYTF. DNA of the CDR3: TGCAGTGCTAGAAGGGCTGAAGCTAACTATGGCTACACCTTC.